This entry is about one TCR beta chain. Its cognate antigen is unknown. Prepared TCR beta cDNA libraries contained unique molecular identifiers. TCRdb reanalysed the PCR reads using MiXCR and keeps one entry per CDR3 protein. The sample has fewer than 900,000 distinct CDR3 sequences, about half seen once. The CDR3 runs 14 residues. Germline CDR1 reads ENHRY; CDR2 reads SYGVKD. The V end was cut by 5 bases, the J end by 1 base, with 9 bases between. These data originate in a study of post-analysis software for immune sequencing data. About the study: Some patients lacked subtype; others had relapsing-remitting, secondary progressive or progressive-relapsing disease.

Findings and limits, study-wide: Controls significantly exceeded multiple sclerosis patients in normalized Chao1 diversity. Controls showed lower frequencies than patients for roughly five TRBV segments, and TRBV5-6, TRBV5-1 and TRBV20-1 were among these.

The specimen sequenced was blood. This chain links TRBV10-3 with TRBJ2-4; D is possibly TRBD2 (6 bases). This TCR was recovered from a girl between 5 and 17 years old with multiple sclerosis. This CDR3 is CAISPEGAKNIQYF. The CDR3 DNA reads TGTGCCATCAGTCCGGAGGGGGCCAAAAACATTCAGTACTTC.